The clone carrying this TCR beta chain was seen repeatedly, ten times or more. In building TCR beta libraries, iRepertoire HTBI primers were used together with Arm-PCR of CDR3 regions. TCRdb re-derived calls from the multiplex PCR reads in MiXCR, one entry per CDR3 protein. Of roughly 380,000 distinct CDR3 sequences in the sample, around 15% were seen once. Indicated time point: newly diagnosed GD, antithyroid drugs for less than 3 months. PBMC RNA was the source of the TCR library. The entry originates in a study of regulatory T cells in long-lasting Graves disease. Trimming removed 0 bases at V and 2 bases at J, with 7 bases between. CDR1 is DFQATT and CDR2 is SNEGSKA in the germline V gene (reference sequence). The CDR3 contains 13 residues.

The sample here was peripheral blood mononuclear cells (PBMCs), taken at new diagnosis, from a patient treated with antithyroid drugs. The source of this sequence is a female donor with Graves disease. This sequence joins TRBV20-1 and TRBJ2-5; weak D call: TRBD1 (5 bases). CDR3 bases: TGCAGTGCTAGAGATAGACAGCAAGAGACCCAGTACTTC. Its protein is CSARDRQQETQYF.